These 16 T cell receptor beta chains originate from one sample sequenced in a study of T cell responses to AZD1222 COVID-19 vaccine. Clones were sequenced by immunoSEQ multiplex PCR, and TCRdb holds only the in-frame ones, with some missing. In the table there are some 150,000 clones, 85% to 90% of which are singletons. The sample here was peripheral blood, taken 28 days after the second AZD1222 dose. All receptors derive from an adult who received the AZD1222 COVID-19 vaccine.

The chain couples TRBV10-3 to TRBJ1-1, with a possible D match to TRBD1 (5 bases). The V gene lost 2 bases and the J gene lost 5 bases, with 6 bases spanning the gap. CDR3 length equals 12 residues. Germline V gene lookup returns CDR1 ENHRY and CDR2 SYGVKD. The CDR3 region has the DNA TGTGCCATCAGTGAGGGGGGGACTGAAGCTTTCTTT. This sequence encodes CAISEGGTEAFF.

The chain combines TRBV30 with TRBJ1-3, with D tentatively TRBD1 (5 bases). Germline loops: CDR1 GTSNPN, CDR2 SVGIG (reference sequence). The V and J ends lost 1 base and 0 bases respectively, with 7 bases between them. This CDR3 is 14 amino acids long. Here the CDR3 DNA reads TGTGCCTGGAGTGAGGGGAACTCTGGAAACACCATATATTTT. It codes for CAWSEGNSGNTIYF.

The V gene is TRBV2, the J gene TRBJ1-5; weak D call: TRBD1 (5 bases). CDR3 length: 15 residues. Germline-derived CDR1 and CDR2 are SNHLY and FYNNEI. The V end lost 6 bases, the J end lost 0 bases, and 12 bases lay between the germline ends. The CDR3 loop is CASRSGGYSNQPQHF. DNA of the CDR3: TGTGCCAGCAGATCCGGGGGGTATAGCAATCAGCCCCAGCATTTT.

V usage is TRBV5-1 and J usage is TRBJ1-1, with 9 bases that match TRBD1. This CDR3 is 15 amino acids long. CDR1 is SGHRS and CDR2 is YFSETQ in the germline V gene. Losses at the gene ends were 0 bases for V and 2 bases for J; bases not matched to a gene: 2. The CDR3 here is CASSLGQGVNTEAFF. The CDR3, as DNA: TGCGCCAGCAGCTTGGGACAGGGGGTAAACACTGAAGCTTTCTTT.

This clone was seen once. J is TRBJ2-3 and V is TRBV6-4, with D unclear. Trimming removed 0 bases at V and 4 bases at J, with 8 bases between. Germline values: CDR1 MRHNA, CDR2 SNTAGT. The CDR3 sequence is 14 residues long. The CDR3 region has the DNA TGTGCCAGCAGTGACTCGAGTGTCGCAGATACGCAGTATTTT. It yields the protein CASSDSSVADTQYF.

The chain uses TRBV7-3 and TRBJ1-2; 7 positions match TRBD1. This CDR3 spans 15 amino acids. The germline V gene has CDR1 SGHTA and CDR2 FQGTGA. J lost 4 bases, V lost 5 bases, and 10 bases had no gene match. In DNA form, the CDR3 reads TGTGCCAGCAGCGCAGCGGGACAGACCTCCTATGGCTACACCTTC. It codes for CASSAAGQTSYGYTF. Full variable domain (rest looked up from reference TRBV7-3 and TRBJ1-2): GAGVSQTPSNKVTEKGKYVELRCDPISGHTALYWYRQSLGQGPEFLIYFQGTGAADDSGLPNDRFFAVRPEGSVSTLKIQRTERGDSAVYLCASSAAGQTSYGYTFGSGTRLTVV.

The V and J genes are TRBV5-1 and TRBJ2-1; possibly TRBD2 for D (6 bases). CDR3 length: 16 residues. V dropped 0 bases and J dropped 2 bases, with 12 bases sitting between them. Germline CDR1 SGHRS, CDR2 YFSETQ. CDR3 amino acids: CASSLAGGATYNEQFF. The CDR3 region has the DNA TGCGCCAGCAGCTTGGCCGGCGGGGCAACCTACAATGAGCAGTTCTTC.

This chain's CDR3 is CASNGGLAGAQETQYF. Written as DNA, the CDR3 is TGTGCCAGCAATGGGGGGCTAGCGGGGGCCCAAGAGACCCAGTACTTC. The gene calls are TRBV3-1 (or the pseudogene TRBV3-2) and TRBJ2-5; 10 bases fit TRBD2. The CDR3 extends over 16 amino acids. CDR1 and CDR2 (germline): LGHDT, YNNKEL (reference sequence). Losses at the gene ends were 7 bases for V and 1 base for J; bases not matched to a gene: 9.

This chain joins TRBV6-2 or TRBV6-3 and TRBJ1-6, with D maybe TRBD1 (5 bases). Deletions cut 2 bases from V and 4 bases from J, with 18 bases between. CDR1 is MNHEY, CDR2 SVGEGT, per germline. The CDR3 length is 18 residues. The CDR3 sequence is CASSYRIPGSRYNSPLHF. The DNA for the CDR3 is TGTGCCAGCAGTTACCGCATCCCAGGGAGCCGGTATAATTCACCCCTCCACTTT.

This clone was seen only once. The CDR3 reads CASSLPRDPYEQYF. The CDR3 coding sequence is TGTGCCAGCAGCTTGCCTCGAGACCCCTACGAGCAGTACTTC. This rearrangement joins TRBV5-4 to TRBJ2-7, with D hard to call. Germline V gene sequence: CDR1 SGHNT, CDR2 YYREEE (reference sequence). Trimming left V 1 base short and J 2 bases short, with 10 bases between. The length of the CDR3 is 14 residues.

J is TRBJ1-1 and V is TRBV9; TRBD1 might be the D (6 bases). Trimming removed 6 bases at V and 0 bases at J, with 12 bases between. The CDR3 sequence is 14 residues long. Germline CDR1 reads SGDLS; CDR2 reads YYNGEE. CDR3 region: CASNGGRMNTEAFF. CDR3 sequence (DNA): TGTGCCAGCAACGGGGGGCGGATGAACACTGAAGCTTTCTTT.

This chain uses TRBV7-2 with TRBJ2-7, with 10 bases aligning to TRBD2. The CDR3 length is 15 residues. Germline CDR1 and CDR2: SGHTA and FQGNSA. With 2 bases clipped from V and 4 bases from J, the junction kept 5 bases outside the gene matches. The CDR3 coding sequence is TGTGCCAGCAGCTTATCAACTAGCGGGGTTTACGAGCAGTACTTC. This translates into CASSLSTSGVYEQYF. Looking up the rest from reference TRBV7-2 and TRBJ2-7 gives the full variable domain: GAGVSQSPSNKVTEKGKDVELRCDPISGHTALYWYRQSLGQGLEFLIYFQGNSAPDKSGLPSDRFSAERTGGSVSTLTIQRTQQEDSAVYLCASSLSTSGVYEQYFGPGTRLTVT.

This clone was seen a few times. The rearrangement joins TRBV7-2 to TRBJ1-2; D remains ambiguous. From germline, CDR1 is SGHTA and CDR2 FQGNSA. CDR3 length equals 13 residues. V was pared by 2 bases and J by 5 bases, with 9 bases between. CDR3 nucleotide sequence: TGTGCCAGCAGCTTATGGTCAAGTTATGGCTACACCTTC. It translates to CASSLWSSYGYTF.

The chain combines TRBV5-3 with TRBJ1-6, with D hard to call. TRBV5-3 is treated as an ORF (open reading frame) with a function not yet certain. V was trimmed by 2 bases and J by 0 bases, leaving 12 bases between them. The CDR3 has 17 amino acids. The CDR3 loop is CARSLGRMSSYNSPLHF. The CDR3 DNA reads TGTGCCAGAAGCTTAGGGCGGATGAGCTCCTATAATTCACCCCTCCACTTT.

The V gene is TRBV13, the J gene TRBJ2-1; a possible D gene is TRBD2 (6 bases). Germline V CDR1 and CDR2: PRHDT, FYEKMQ (reference sequence). Trimming removed 3 bases from V and 7 bases from J, with 7 bases in between. This CDR3 is 12 amino acids long. CDR3 loop: CASSLTRNEQFF. Here the CDR3 DNA reads TGTGCCAGCAGCTTGACTAGGAATGAGCAGTTCTTC.

The chain recombines TRBV4-1 with TRBJ2-1, with TRBD2 matching over 7 bases. Trimming at V came to 4 bases and at J to 3 bases, leaving 9 bases not matched to a gene. Per the germline V gene, CDR1 is MGHRA and CDR2 is YSYEKL. CDR3 size: 16 residues. The CDR3 spells CASSPHGRGNYNEQFF. As DNA, the CDR3 is TGCGCCAGCAGCCCGCATGGGCGGGGGAACTACAATGAGCAGTTCTTC.